The 8 T cell receptor beta chains below come from one sample, sequenced in a study of shared clonotypes between healthy human individuals. Data came from immunoSEQ multiplex PCR; TCRdb stores just in-frame clones and leaves some out. This sample carries more than 2,000,000 clones, more than 85% of them seen once, and the ten largest clones take roughly 0.36%. The specimen was naive CD4+ T cells from PBMCs. Subset of the sample: CD45RA+ positively selected. The receptors stem from a young man in good health. Some clones in this sample may be carry-over from other donors' samples.

Here the CDR3 DNA reads TGTGCCAGCAGGCGCGGGGACAGCGCTGAAGCTTTCTTT. Its translation is CASRRGDSAEAFF. The rearrangement links TRBV6-5 to TRBJ1-1; 7 positions match TRBD1. Germline V gene lookup returns CDR1 MNHEY and CDR2 SVGAGI. Germline trimming cut 6 bases from V and 6 bases from J; bases unmatched to any gene: 7. This CDR3 has 13 amino acids.

Only a few counts were recorded for this clone. At the DNA level, this CDR3 is encoded by other sequences in the same sample as well. The chain is built from TRBV30 and TRBJ1-5; D is undetermined. The CDR3 consists of 13 residues. Germline V CDR1 and CDR2: GTSNPN, SVGIG (reference sequence). V was trimmed by 2 bases and J by 0 bases, leaving 5 bases between them. CDR3 sequence: CAWSLDSNQPQHF. CDR3 coding DNA: TGTGCCTGGAGTTTAGATAGCAATCAGCCCCAGCATTTT.

DNA of the CDR3: TGTGCCAGCAGCTCCCATAGGACACATCAAGAGACCCAGTACTTC. This translates into CASSSHRTHQETQYF. The chain employs TRBV7-9 and TRBJ2-5; TRBD1 is a possible D gene (5 bases). Germline V gene lookup returns CDR1 SEHNR and CDR2 FQNEAQ (reference sequence). The length of the CDR3 is 15 residues. Trimming removed 4 bases at V and 2 bases at J, with 14 bases between.

The chain is built from TRBV5-4 and TRBJ1-6; TRBD1 matches 9 bases. The germline gives CDR1 SGHNT, CDR2 YYREEE (reference sequence). The CDR3 length is 16 residues. V shed 4 bases, J shed 10 bases, and the junction held 12 bases outside the gene matches. In DNA, the CDR3 is TGTGCCAGCAGCACTCGTCACCGGGACAGGGACTCACCCCTCCACTTT. Translating it yields CASSTRHRDRDSPLHF. Based on the CDR3 plus reference TRBV5-4 and TRBJ1-6, the full variable domain is ETGVTQSPTHLIKTRGQQVTLRCSSQSGHNTVSWYQQALGQGPQFIFQYYREEENGRGNFPPRFSGLQFPNYSSELNVNALELDDSALYLCASSTRHRDRDSPLHFGNGTRLTVT.

The chain combines TRBV7-8 with TRBJ2-7; maybe TRBD2 (5 bases). From germline, CDR1 is SGHVS and CDR2 FQNEAQ. The ends were cut back, 5 bases at V and 6 bases at J, with 17 bases in the middle. The length of the CDR3 is 14 residues. The CDR3 bases are TGTGCCAGCAGCCCCCCGTGGGTCGAGGGCGAGCAGTACTTC. This sequence encodes CASSPPWVEGEQYF. The whole variable domain, remainder taken from reference TRBV7-8 and TRBJ2-7, is GAGVSQSPRYKVAKRGQDVALRCDPISGHVSLFWYQQALGQGPEFLTYFQNEAQLDKSGLPSDRFFAERPEGSVSTLKIQRTQQEDSAVYLCASSPPWVEGEQYFGPGTRLTVT.

V and J are TRBV4-2 and TRBJ2-2, with D maybe TRBD2 (6 bases). In germline, CDR1 is LGHNA, CDR2 YNFKEQ. V was pared by 5 bases and J by 0 bases, with 19 bases between. The CDR3 extends over 18 amino acids. The CDR3 DNA reads TGTGCCAGCAGCGCACGGCTGTTGGCGGGGCCGAACACCGGGGAGCTGTTTTTT. As protein: CASSARLLAGPNTGELFF.

With regard to this clone: This specimen includes other DNA sequences encoding the same CDR3. This chain joins TRBV5-1 and TRBJ2-6; D call uncertain. Trimming removed 5 bases at V and 4 bases at J, with 13 bases between. The CDR3 length is 15 residues. Germline CDR1 and CDR2: SGHRS and YFSETQ. In DNA, the CDR3 is TGCGCCAGCAGTCCCCCCGGTGCGGGGGCCAACGTCCTGACTTTC. Its protein is CASSPPGAGANVLTF.

The chain combines TRBV29-1 with TRBJ2-5; D ambiguous. V was shortened by 6 bases and J by 2 bases, with 16 bases between the two germline ends. Germline values: CDR1 SQVTM, CDR2 ANQGSEA. This CDR3 spans 14 amino acids. Here the CDR3 DNA reads TGCAGCGTCAATAGCAGATTAATTCAAGAGACCCAGTACTTC. It is translated as CSVNSRLIQETQYF. Supplemented by reference TRBV29-1 and TRBJ2-5, the full variable domain reads SAVISQKPSRDICQRGTSLTIQCQVDSQVTMMFWYRQQPGQSLTLIATANQGSEATYESGFVIDKFPISRPNLTFSTLTVSNMSPEDSSIYLCSVNSRLIQETQYFGPGTRLLVL.